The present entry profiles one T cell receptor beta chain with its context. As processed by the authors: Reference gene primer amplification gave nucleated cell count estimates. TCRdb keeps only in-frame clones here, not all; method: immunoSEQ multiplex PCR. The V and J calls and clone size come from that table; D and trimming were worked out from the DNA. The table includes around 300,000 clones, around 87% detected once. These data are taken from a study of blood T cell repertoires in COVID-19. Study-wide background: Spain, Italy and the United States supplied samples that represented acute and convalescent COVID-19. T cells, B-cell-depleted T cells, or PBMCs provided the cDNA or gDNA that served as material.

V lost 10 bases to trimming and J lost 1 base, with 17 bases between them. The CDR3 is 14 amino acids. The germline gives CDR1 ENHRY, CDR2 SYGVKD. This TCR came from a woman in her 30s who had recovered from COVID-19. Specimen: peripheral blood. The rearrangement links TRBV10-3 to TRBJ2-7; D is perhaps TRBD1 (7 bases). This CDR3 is CATGPAGGSYEQYF. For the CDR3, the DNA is TGTGCCACCGGGCCCGCAGGGGGGTCCTACGAGCAGTACTTC.